The 17 T cell receptor beta chains below come from one sample, sequenced in a study of graft-versus-host responses after intestinal transplantation. No antigen has been assigned to these receptors. TCRdb's copy holds only in-frame clones and misses some; the assay was immunoSEQ multiplex PCR. In the table there are about 94,000 clones, around 90% of which are singletons. Sequences were derived from unstimulated CD8+ T cells sorted from spleen or lymph node cells, sampled before intestinal transplant. The receptors stem from a human donor who received an intestinal transplant.

The chain has TRBV10-1 and TRBJ2-7; D may be TRBD2 (5 bases). Germline CDR1 reads WNHNN; CDR2 reads SYGVQD (reference sequence). V gave up 3 bases and J gave up 5 bases, with 11 bases separating them. This CDR3 is 13 amino acids long. CDR3 sequence (DNA): TGCGCCAGCAGTGACGGGGTATTCCACGAGCAGTACTTC. It specifies CASSDGVFHEQYF.

This CDR3 is CASSLTRGEAFF. The DNA for the CDR3 is TGTGCCAGCAGTTTAACCAGGGGTGAAGCTTTCTTT. V and J are TRBV27 and TRBJ1-1, with TRBD1 as a possible D gene (6 bases). There are 12 residues in the CDR3. CDR1 and CDR2 (germline): MNHEY, SMNVEV (reference sequence). V lost 2 bases and J lost 7, with 8 bases in between.

This clone has just one count. The rearrangement uses TRBV21-1 and TRBJ1-3; the table calls TRBD1, which could not be checked here. TRBV21-1 is given as a pseudogene. The CDR3 loop spans 13 amino acids. In DNA, the CDR3 is TGTGCCAGCAGCGGGACATCAGGAAACACCATATATTTT. Protein product: CASSGTSGNTIYF.

The genes are TRBV30 and TRBJ1-2; the match to TRBD1 covers 7 bases. V lost 1 base, J lost 5 bases, and 7 bases stayed unmatched. CDR3 length: 14 residues. Germline values: CDR1 GTSNPN, CDR2 SVGIG (reference sequence). This CDR3 reads CAWSARGTQYGYTF. For the CDR3, the DNA is TGTGCCTGGAGTGCCAGGGGGACCCAGTATGGCTACACCTTC. The entire variable domain, with the rest obtained from reference TRBV30 and TRBJ1-2, is as follows: SQTIHQWPATLVQPVGSPLSLECTVEGTSNPNLYWYRQAAGRGLQLLFYSVGIGQISSEVPQNLSASRPQDRQFILSSKKLLLSDSGFYLCAWSARGTQYGYTFGSGTRLTVV.

V and J are TRBV6-5 and TRBJ2-7, with 9 bases aligning to TRBD1. CDR3 length: 11 residues. Germline V lookup: CDR1 MNHEY, CDR2 SVGAGI. The CDR3: CAAGTGLEQYF. The CDR3 nucleotides are TGTGCAGCCGGGACAGGGCTCGAGCAGTACTTC.

A single count supports this clone. V and J are TRBV7-9 and TRBJ2-2; TRBD2 agrees at 9 bases. This CDR3 comprises 18 residues. Germline values: CDR1 SEHNR, CDR2 FQNEAQ (reference sequence). V lost 1 base to trimming and J lost 4 bases; unmatched junction nucleotides: 10. CDR3 nucleotides: TGTGCCAGCAGCTTAGGTGCAGCTGCGGGAGGGCCCACCGGGGAGCTGTTTTTT. Translating gives CASSLGAAAGGPTGELFF.

In this sample, this clone turned up a few times. The chain combines TRBV4-1 with TRBJ1-4; maybe TRBD1 (6 bases). V lost 1 base, J lost 8 bases, and 8 bases lay in between. This CDR3 spans 13 amino acids. Germline values: CDR1 MGHRA, CDR2 YSYEKL. The CDR3: CASSQGQEEKLFF. In DNA form, the CDR3 reads TGCGCCAGCAGCCAAGGACAGGAGGAAAAACTGTTTTTT.

The CDR3 sequence is CSVEDTGTGETQYF. CDR3 DNA: TGCAGCGTTGAAGATACAGGGACGGGAGAGACCCAGTACTTC. The chain employs TRBV29-1 and TRBJ2-5; maybe TRBD1 (6 bases). Trimming shortened V by 0 bases and J by 4 bases, and 12 bases separated the two germline ends. CDR3 length equals 14 residues. Germline lookup yields CDR1 SQVTM and CDR2 ANQGSEA.

J is TRBJ2-1 and V is TRBV28, with 9 bases matching TRBD2. Germline assignment: CDR1 MDHEN and CDR2 SYDVKM. CDR3 length: 15 amino acids. The J segment lost 4 bases and the V segment lost 6 bases, leaving 7 bases of the junction unmatched. The CDR3 bases are TGTGCCAGCAGCCAACTAGCGGGCAGTTACAATGAGCAGTTCTTC. Amino acids: CASSQLAGSYNEQFF.

V is TRBV19 and J is TRBJ2-7; a possible D gene is TRBD2 (5 bases). CDR1 and CDR2 (germline): LNHDA, SQIVND (reference sequence). Deletions cut 3 bases from V and 2 bases from J, with 17 bases between. The CDR3 spans 16 residues. In nucleotides, the CDR3 is TGTGCCAGTAGTATCCAGACCAGCGGAGGAACCTACGAGCAGTACTTC. It translates to CASSIQTSGGTYEQYF.

The table lists this clone with a count of one. This chain joins TRBV27 and TRBJ2-7, with D possibly matching TRBD2 (5 bases). This CDR3 has 13 residues. CDR1 and CDR2 from the germline V gene are MNHEY and SMNVEV (reference sequence). Trimming pared 2 bases from V and 3 bases from J, leaving 8 bases between. The CDR3 protein is CASSLRGFYEQYF. The DNA for the CDR3 is TGTGCCAGCAGTTTAAGAGGGTTCTACGAGCAGTACTTC.

The chain recombines TRBV28 with TRBJ2-1, with D unresolved. V lost 1 base and J 2 bases, leaving 12 bases between the germline ends. This CDR3 has 16 residues. Looked up from germline, CDR1 is MDHEN and CDR2 is SYDVKM. The CDR3 DNA sequence: TGTGCCAGCAGTTTATCGGAGAACTACCCCTACAATGAGCAGTTCTTC. Encoded protein: CASSLSENYPYNEQFF.

The gene calls are TRBV11-2 and TRBJ1-6; D is perhaps TRBD1 (5 bases). The V gene's germline CDR1 is SGHAT and CDR2 FQNNGV. This CDR3 has 14 amino acids. Trimming cost V 6 bases and J 8 bases, with 14 bases left between them. This CDR3 is CASRGGIGHSPLHF. Here the CDR3 DNA reads TGTGCCAGCAGGGGGGGGATCGGGCATTCACCCCTCCACTTT.

The V call is TRBV4-2, the J call TRBJ2-5; the D gene is possibly TRBD1 (6 bases). CDR1 and CDR2 (germline): LGHNA, YNFKEQ. This CDR3 is built from 18 residues. The V end lost 1 base, the J end lost 5 bases, and 23 bases lay between the germline ends. Here the CDR3 DNA reads TGTGCCAGCAGCCAAGTCCTCTACAGGGACAAGGCTTGGGAGACCCAGTACTTC. As protein: CASSQVLYRDKAWETQYF.

This rearrangement joins TRBV25-1 to TRBJ2-3, with a possible D match to TRBD2 (5 bases). Per germline, CDR1 MGHDK and CDR2 SYGVNS. The CDR3 sequence is 15 residues long. V shed 7 bases and J shed 4 bases, with 18 bases lying between them. The CDR3 region is CASNGKGRWADTQYF. The CDR3 bases are TGTGCCAGCAACGGGAAAGGACGATGGGCAGATACGCAGTATTTT.

The CDR3 protein is CASSPGTGLNQPQHF. Written as DNA, the CDR3 is TGTGCCAGCAGCCCTGGGACAGGCCTAAATCAGCCCCAGCATTTT. V is TRBV7-2 and J is TRBJ1-5, with TRBD1 matching 8 bases. The germline V gene encodes CDR1 SGHTA and CDR2 FQGNSA. The CDR3 contains 15 residues. With V trimmed by 5 bases and J by 4 bases, 7 bases remained unmatched.

The chain joins TRBV27 to TRBJ2-5, with D maybe TRBD2 (5 bases). Deletions cut 6 bases from V and 0 bases from J, with 14 bases between. CDR3 length: 15 residues. Germline CDR1 is MNHEY and CDR2 is SMNVEV (reference sequence). CDR3 residues: CASSPDGGDQETQYF. The CDR3 DNA follows: TGTGCCAGCAGCCCGGACGGAGGAGACCAAGAGACCCAGTACTTC.